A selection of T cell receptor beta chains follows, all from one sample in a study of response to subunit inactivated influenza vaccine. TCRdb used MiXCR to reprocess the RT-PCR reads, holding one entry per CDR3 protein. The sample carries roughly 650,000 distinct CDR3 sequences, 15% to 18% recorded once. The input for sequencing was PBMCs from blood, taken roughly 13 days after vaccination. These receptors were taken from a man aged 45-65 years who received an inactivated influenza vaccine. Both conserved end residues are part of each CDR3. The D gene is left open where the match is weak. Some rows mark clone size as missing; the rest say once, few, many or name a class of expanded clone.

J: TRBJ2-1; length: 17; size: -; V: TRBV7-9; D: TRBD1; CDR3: CASSVLHPGQGDNEQFF; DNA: TGTGCCAGCAGCGTCCTCCATCCAGGACAGGGGGATAATGAGCAGTTCTTC
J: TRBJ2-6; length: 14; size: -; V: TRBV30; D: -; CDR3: CATPKSSGANVLTF; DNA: TGTGCCACCCCAAAGAGCTCTGGGGCCAACGTCCTGACTTTC
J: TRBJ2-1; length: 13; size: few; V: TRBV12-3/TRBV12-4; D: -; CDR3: CASTTSRYNEQFF; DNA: TGTGCCAGCACCACCAGCCGCTACAATGAGCAGTTCTTC
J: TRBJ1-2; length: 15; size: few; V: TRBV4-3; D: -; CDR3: CASSQDRAGGYGYTF; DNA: TGCGCCAGCAGCCAAGACAGGGCGGGGGGCTATGGCTACACCTTC
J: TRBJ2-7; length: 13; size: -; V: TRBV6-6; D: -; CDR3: CASSYVGAYEQYF; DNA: TGTGCCAGCAGTTACGTTGGGGCGTACGAGCAGTACTTC
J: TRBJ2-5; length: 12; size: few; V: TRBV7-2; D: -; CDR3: CASSLAGQTQYF; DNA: TGTGCCAGCAGCTTAGCGGGGCAGACCCAGTACTTC
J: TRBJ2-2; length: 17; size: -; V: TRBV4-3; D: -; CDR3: CASSPESGRRNAGELFF; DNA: TGCGCCAGCAGCCCTGAATCCGGACGGCGGAACGCCGGGGAGCTGTTTTTT
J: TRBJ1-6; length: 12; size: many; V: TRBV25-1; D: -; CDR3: CASSDAYSPLHF; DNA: TGTGCCAGCAGTGACGCTTATTCACCCCTCCACTTT
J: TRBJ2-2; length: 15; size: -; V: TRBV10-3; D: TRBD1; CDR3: CAIRPGGTNTGELFF; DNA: TGTGCCATCAGGCCAGGGGGTACGAACACCGGGGAGCTGTTTTTT
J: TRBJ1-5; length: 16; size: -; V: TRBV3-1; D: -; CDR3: CASSQGWAGGNQPQHF; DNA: TGTGCCAGCAGCCAAGGGTGGGCAGGGGGCAATCAGCCCCAGCATTTT
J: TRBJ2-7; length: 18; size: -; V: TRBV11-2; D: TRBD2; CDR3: CASSSGPGLAGDFYEQYF; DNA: TGTGCCAGCAGCTCAGGACCGGGACTAGCGGGAGATTTCTACGAGCAGTACTTC
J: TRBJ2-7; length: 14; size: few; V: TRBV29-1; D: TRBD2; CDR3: CSAGGEGGSYEQYF; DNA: TGCAGCGCAGGAGGGGAGGGCGGCTCCTACGAGCAGTACTTC
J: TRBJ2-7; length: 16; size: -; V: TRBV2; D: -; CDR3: CASSEESVDTPYEQYF; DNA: TGTGCCAGCAGTGAGGAGTCCGTGGACACCCCCTACGAGCAGTACTTC
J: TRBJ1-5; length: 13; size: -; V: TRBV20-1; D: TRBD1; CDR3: CSAGTGANQPQHF; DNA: TGCAGTGCTGGGACAGGAGCCAATCAGCCCCAGCATTTT
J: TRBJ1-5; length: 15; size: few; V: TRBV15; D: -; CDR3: CATSGETASNQPQHF; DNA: TGTGCCACCAGCGGGGAGACAGCTAGCAATCAGCCCCAGCATTTT
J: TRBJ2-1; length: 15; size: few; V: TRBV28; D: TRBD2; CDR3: CASSLRREAYNEQFF; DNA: TGTGCCAGCAGTTTGAGGCGGGAGGCCTACAATGAGCAGTTCTTC
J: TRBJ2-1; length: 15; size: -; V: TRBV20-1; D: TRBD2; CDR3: CSARSTSQVYNEQFF; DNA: TGCAGTGCTAGATCGACTAGCCAGGTCTACAATGAGCAGTTCTTC
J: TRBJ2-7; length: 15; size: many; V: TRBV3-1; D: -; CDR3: CASSQAGRVPYEQYF; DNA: TGTGCCAGCAGCCAAGCGGGCAGGGTCCCCTACGAGCAGTACTTC
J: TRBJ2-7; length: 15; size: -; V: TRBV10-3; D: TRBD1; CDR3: CAISESGRQGGEQYF; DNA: TGTGCCATCAGTGAGTCAGGGAGACAGGGGGGCGAGCAGTACTTC
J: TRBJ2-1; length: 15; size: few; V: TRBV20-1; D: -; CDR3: CSARVARSSYNEQFF; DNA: TGCAGTGCTAGAGTCGCGCGGAGCTCCTACAATGAGCAGTTCTTC
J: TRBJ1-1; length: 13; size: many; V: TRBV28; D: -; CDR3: CASTRGRGTEAFF; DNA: TGTGCCAGCACCCGGGGGCGAGGTACTGAAGCTTTCTTT
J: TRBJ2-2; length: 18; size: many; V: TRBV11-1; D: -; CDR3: CASSLGRVWTGSTGELFF; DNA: TGTGCCAGCAGCTTAGGCAGGGTCTGGACCGGGAGCACCGGGGAGCTGTTTTTT
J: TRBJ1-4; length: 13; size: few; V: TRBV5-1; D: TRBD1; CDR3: CASSDRVREKLFF; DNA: TGCGCCAGCAGCGACAGGGTGCGGGAAAAACTGTTTTTT
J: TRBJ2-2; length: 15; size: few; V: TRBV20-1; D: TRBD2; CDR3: CSAREAGGVTGELFF; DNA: TGCAGTGCTAGAGAGGCGGGGGGCGTCACCGGGGAGCTGTTTTTT
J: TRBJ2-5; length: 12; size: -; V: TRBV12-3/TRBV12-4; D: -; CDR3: CASSSQVATQYF; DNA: TGTGCCAGCAGTTCCCAGGTTGCGACCCAGTACTTC
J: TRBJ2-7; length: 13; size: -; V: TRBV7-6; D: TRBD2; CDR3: CASSDGGSYEQYF; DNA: TGTGCCAGCAGCGACGGGGGGAGTTACGAGCAGTACTTC
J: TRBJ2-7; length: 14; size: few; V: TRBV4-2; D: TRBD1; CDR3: CASSFRDRIYEQYF; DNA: TGTGCCAGCAGCTTCCGGGACAGAATCTACGAGCAGTACTTC
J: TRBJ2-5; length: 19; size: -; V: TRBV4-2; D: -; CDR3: CASSPQRGRGFPMEETQYF; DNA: TGTGCCAGCAGCCCTCAAAGGGGCAGGGGATTCCCAATGGAAGAGACCCAGTACTTC
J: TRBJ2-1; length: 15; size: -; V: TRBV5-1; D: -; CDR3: CASSLLASSGDEQFF; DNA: TGCGCCAGCAGCTTGCTCGCTAGCAGTGGCGATGAGCAGTTCTTC
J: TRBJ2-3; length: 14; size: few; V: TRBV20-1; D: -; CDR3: CSARLEGSTDTQYF; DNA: TGCAGTGCTCGTCTAGAGGGGAGCACAGATACGCAGTATTTT
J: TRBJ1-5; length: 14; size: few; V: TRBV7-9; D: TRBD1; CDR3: CASSAGQANQPQHF; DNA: TGTGCCAGCAGCGCGGGACAGGCGAATCAGCCCCAGCATTTT
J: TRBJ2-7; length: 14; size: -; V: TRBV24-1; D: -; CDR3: CATSDGTGSYEQYF; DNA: TGTGCCACCAGTGACGGGACGGGGAGCTACGAGCAGTACTTC
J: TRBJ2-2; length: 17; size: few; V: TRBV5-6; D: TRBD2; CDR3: CASSLAGTSLATGELFF; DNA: TGTGCCAGCAGCTTGGCTGGGACTAGTTTAGCCACCGGGGAGCTGTTTTTT
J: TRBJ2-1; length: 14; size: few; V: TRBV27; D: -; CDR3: CASRAARSYNEQFF; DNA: TGTGCCAGCAGAGCGGCGCGCTCCTACAATGAGCAGTTCTTC
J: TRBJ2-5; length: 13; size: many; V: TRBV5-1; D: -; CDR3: CASSSDRKETQYF; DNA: TGCGCCAGCAGCTCGGACAGAAAAGAGACCCAGTACTTC
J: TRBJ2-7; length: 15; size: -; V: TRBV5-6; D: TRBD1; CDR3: CASSFRRTGYYEQYF; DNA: TGTGCCAGCAGCTTTCGCCGGACAGGCTATTACGAGCAGTACTTC
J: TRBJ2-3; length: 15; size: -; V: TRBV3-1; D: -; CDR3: CASSPTGTYGDTQYF; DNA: TGTGCCAGCAGCCCAACAGGGACATACGGGGATACGCAGTATTTT
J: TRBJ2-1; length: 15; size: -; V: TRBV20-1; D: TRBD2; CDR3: CSAADGTSGRNEQFF; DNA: TGCAGTGCTGCCGACGGGACTAGCGGGAGGAATGAGCAGTTCTTC
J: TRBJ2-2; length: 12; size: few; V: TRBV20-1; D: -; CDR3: CSAVLTTGELFF; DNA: TGCAGTGCTGTACTCACTACCGGGGAGCTGTTTTTT
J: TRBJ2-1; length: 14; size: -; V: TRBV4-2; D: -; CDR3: CASSPARSRDEQFF; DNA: TGTGCCAGCAGCCCGGCGAGGTCCCGCGATGAGCAGTTCTTC
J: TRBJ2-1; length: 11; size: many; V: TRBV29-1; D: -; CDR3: CSSRPDNEQFF; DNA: TGCAGCTCAAGACCGGACAATGAGCAGTTCTTC
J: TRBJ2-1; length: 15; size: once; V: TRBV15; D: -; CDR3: CATSRDRIDNNEQFF; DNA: TGTGCCACCAGCAGAGACAGGATAGACAACAATGAGCAGTTCTTC
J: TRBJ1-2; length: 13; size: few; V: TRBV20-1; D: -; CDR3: CSARTQRRYGYTF; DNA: TGCAGTGCCCGGACCCAACGGCGGTATGGCTACACCTTC
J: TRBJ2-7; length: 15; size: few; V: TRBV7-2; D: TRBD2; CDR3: CASSLIAGGPYEQYF; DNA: TGTGCCAGCAGCTTAATAGCGGGAGGGCCCTACGAGCAGTACTTC
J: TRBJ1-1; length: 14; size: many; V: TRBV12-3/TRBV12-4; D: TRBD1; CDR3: CASSPTGGLTEAFF; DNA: TGTGCCAGCAGTCCCACAGGGGGCCTCACTGAAGCTTTCTTT
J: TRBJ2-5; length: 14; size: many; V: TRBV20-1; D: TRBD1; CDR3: CSTARGQLMETQYF; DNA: TGCAGCACCGCCCGGGGACAGCTAATGGAGACCCAGTACTTC
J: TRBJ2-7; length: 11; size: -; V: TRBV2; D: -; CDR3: CASRPHYEQYF; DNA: TGTGCCAGCCGTCCCCACTACGAGCAGTACTTC
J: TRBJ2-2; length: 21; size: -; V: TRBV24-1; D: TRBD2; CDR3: CATSPLPGLAGGPVRTGELFF; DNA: TGTGCCACCAGTCCCCTCCCGGGACTAGCGGGGGGGCCGGTCAGGACCGGGGAGCTGTTTTTT
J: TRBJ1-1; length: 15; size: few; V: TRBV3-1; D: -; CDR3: CASSQVSQMNTEAFF; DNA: TGTGCCAGCAGCCAAGTGTCACAGATGAACACTGAAGCTTTCTTT
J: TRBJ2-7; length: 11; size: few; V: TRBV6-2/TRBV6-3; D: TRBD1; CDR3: CASSNTGQRYF; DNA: TGTGCCAGCAGTAACACGGGACAGCGTTACTTC
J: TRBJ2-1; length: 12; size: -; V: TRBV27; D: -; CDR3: CASGISYNEQFF; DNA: TGTGCCAGCGGGATCTCCTACAATGAGCAGTTCTTC
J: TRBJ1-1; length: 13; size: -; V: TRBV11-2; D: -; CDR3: CASSLSDTTEAFF; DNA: TGTGCCAGCAGCCTCTCGGACACTACCGAAGCTTTCTTT
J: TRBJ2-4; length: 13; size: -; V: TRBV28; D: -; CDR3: CASTQRGRNIQYF; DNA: TGTGCCAGCACCCAGAGAGGGCGGAACATTCAGTACTTC
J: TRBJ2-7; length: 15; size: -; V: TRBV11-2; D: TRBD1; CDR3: CASSLVRGQTYEQYF; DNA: TGTGCCAGCAGCTTAGTTCGGGGACAGACCTACGAGCAGTACTTC
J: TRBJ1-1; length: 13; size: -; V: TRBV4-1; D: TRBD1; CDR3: CASSQTGLRRAFF; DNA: TGCGCCAGCAGCCAGACAGGGCTCCGCCGAGCTTTCTTT
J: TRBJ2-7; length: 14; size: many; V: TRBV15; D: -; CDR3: CATSRDTGFYEQYF; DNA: TGTGCCACCAGCCGAGACACAGGGTTCTACGAGCAGTACTTC
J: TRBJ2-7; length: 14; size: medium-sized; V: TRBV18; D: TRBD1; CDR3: CASSTGVGSYEQYF; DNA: TGTGCCAGCTCCACAGGGGTAGGCTCCTACGAGCAGTACTTC